This passage covers 6 T cell receptor beta chains from one sample sequenced in a study of T cells in Graves' hyperthyroidism and ophthalmopathy. Amplification yielded TCR beta CDR3 regions, with RNA transcripts as the source. HTBI primers were the set used in a first-round RT-PCR of the TCR CDR3. TCRdb recomputed calls from the multiplex PCR reads with MiXCR, one row per CDR3 protein. The data contain around 800,000 distinct CDR3 sequences, around 38% of them singletons. The specimen was blood. All receptors derive from a man between 18 and 35 years old with Graves' hyperthyroidism.

This clonotype was detected ten times or more. The J gene is TRBJ2-7, the V gene TRBV10-3; 9 positions match TRBD1. V dropped 10 bases and J dropped 2; count of bases not matched to a gene: 6. The CDR3 spans 13 residues. CDR1 and CDR2 (germline): ENHRY, SYGVKD. The CDR3 loop reads CATRTGEPYEQYF. In nucleotides, the CDR3 is TGTGCCACCAGGACAGGGGAGCCCTACGAGCAGTACTTC.

This clonotype was counted a single time. The V and J genes are TRBV29-1 and TRBJ1-1, with D maybe TRBD1 (5 bases). Per germline, CDR1 SQVTM and CDR2 ANQGSEA. This CDR3 is 13 amino acids long. Trimming took 8 bases from V and 1 from J, leaving 14 bases between them. The CDR3 DNA is TGCAGCCGCGCATTGACAGCGAACACTGAAGCTTTCTTT. The encoded protein is CSRALTANTEAFF.

V gene TRBV25-1 combines with J gene TRBJ1-5; D call uncertain. Trimming removed 8 bases at V and 5 bases at J, with 13 bases between. The germline gives CDR1 MGHDK, CDR2 SYGVNS. The CDR3 runs 13 residues. The CDR3 protein is CASLEGEYQPQHF. CDR3 in DNA: TGTGCCAGCCTGGAGGGAGAGTATCAGCCCCAGCATTTT.

Many counts were recorded for this clonotype. This sequence joins TRBV24-1 and TRBJ1-5; unclear D gene. CDR1 is KGHDR and CDR2 is SFDVKD in the germline V gene. The CDR3 loop spans 14 amino acids. V was trimmed by 3 bases and J by 5 bases, leaving 10 bases between them. Here the CDR3 reads CATSDLGGDQPQHF. Here the CDR3 DNA reads TGTGCCACCAGTGATCTGGGCGGTGATCAGCCCCAGCATTTT.

There are many counts of this clonotype. V gene TRBV10-3 combines with J gene TRBJ2-5, with 11 bases aligning to TRBD1. Losses at the gene ends were 0 bases for V and 5 bases for J; bases not matched to a gene: 8. This CDR3 region has 17 residues. Per the germline V gene, CDR1 is ENHRY and CDR2 is SYGVKD. The CDR3 DNA reads TGTGCCATCAGTGAGTCATCTGGGACAGGGGGGAAGGAGACCCAGTACTTC. Its protein is CAISESSGTGGKETQYF.

This clonotype was seen many times. The chain uses TRBV9 and TRBJ2-7; 11 nucleotides align to TRBD2. Per germline, CDR1 SGDLS and CDR2 YYNGEE. CDR3 size: 15 residues. The J segment lost 1 base and the V segment lost 4 bases, leaving 4 bases of the junction unmatched. For the CDR3, the DNA is TGTGCCAGCAGCCCCCGACTAGCGGGGTCCTACGAGCAGTACTTC. It yields the protein CASSPRLAGSYEQYF.